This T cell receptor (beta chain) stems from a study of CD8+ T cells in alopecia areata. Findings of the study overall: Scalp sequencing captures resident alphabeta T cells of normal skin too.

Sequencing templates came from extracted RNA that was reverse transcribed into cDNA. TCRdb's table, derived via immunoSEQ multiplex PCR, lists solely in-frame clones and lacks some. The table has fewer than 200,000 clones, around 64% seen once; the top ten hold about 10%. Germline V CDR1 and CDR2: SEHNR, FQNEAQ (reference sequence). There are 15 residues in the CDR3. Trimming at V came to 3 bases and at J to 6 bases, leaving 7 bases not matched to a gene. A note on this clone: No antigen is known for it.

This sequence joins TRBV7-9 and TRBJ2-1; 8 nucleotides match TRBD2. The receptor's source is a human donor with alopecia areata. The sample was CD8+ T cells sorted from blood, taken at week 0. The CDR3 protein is CASSLTGGMGNEQFF. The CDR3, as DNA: TGTGCCAGCAGCTTGACGGGAGGGATGGGCAATGAGCAGTTCTTC.